What follows describes a single T cell receptor beta chain. The data are from a study of PD-1 blockade in classical Hodgkin lymphoma. Study overall: Patients got intravenous nivolumab 3 mg/kg every 2 weeks.

This CDR3 has 16 amino acids. The germline gives CDR1 LNHDA, CDR2 SQIVND (reference sequence). V shed 3 bases and J shed 2 bases, with 15 bases lying between them. Measured with immunoSEQ multiplex PCR; TCRdb has only the in-frame clones, and not every one. The profile shows about 84,000 clones, 75% to 90% of them singletons. Every single patient, without exception, relapsed after autologous stem cell transplantation, and brentuximab vedotin exposure varied. The rearrangement uses TRBV19 and TRBJ2-3; D tentatively fits TRBD1 or TRBD2 (5 bases each). Sequences were derived from peripheral blood mononuclear cells (PBMCs), sampled at baseline. This TCR derives from a human donor with classical Hodgkin lymphoma. The CDR3 sequence: CASSMRGGHSTDTQYF. The DNA for the CDR3 is TGTGCCAGTAGTATGAGGGGCGGCCATTCCACAGATACGCAGTATTTT.